The 32 T cell receptor beta chains in this list originate from one sample, sequenced in a study of T cells in Graves' hyperthyroidism and ophthalmopathy. Amplified regions were TCR beta CDR3 sequences from RNA transcripts. The TCR CDR3 was amplified in a first-round RT-PCR using the HTBI primer set. TCRdb analysed the multiplex PCR reads with MiXCR anew, one entry per CDR3 protein. The top ten hold 20% to 25% of the sample, which has about 350,000 distinct CDR3 sequences, approximately 15% seen once. Sequencing was done on a sample of blood. The receptor source for this set is a woman younger than 45 with Graves' hyperthyroidism.

About this clonotype itself: The junction differs from germline at one of its ends, possibly a read error. The CDR3: CASGESLNTIYF. CDR3 DNA: TGTGCCAGCGGTGAGAGTTTAAACACCATATATTTT. V usage is TRBV2 and J usage is TRBJ1-3; D remains ambiguous. Germline V gives CDR1 SNHLY, CDR2 FYNNEI. The CDR3 is made up of 12 amino acids.

V and J are TRBV6-1 and TRBJ1-5, with D possibly being TRBD1 (5 bases). The CDR3 length is 15 residues. V dropped 6 bases and J dropped 1 base, with 13 bases sitting between them. CDR1 is MNHNS and CDR2 is SASEGT in the germline V gene. The CDR3 loop is CASSPGARSNQPQHF. CDR3 DNA: TGTGCCAGCAGCCCCGGGGCGAGGAGCAATCAGCCCCAGCATTTT.

This chain joins TRBV29-1 and TRBJ1-2; 7 bases map to TRBD1. CDR1 is SQVTM, CDR2 ANQGSEA, per germline. Trimming removed 6 bases from V and 0 bases from J; junction bases left unmatched: 7. This CDR3 is built from 14 residues. The CDR3 region has the DNA TGCAGCGTCGCGACAGGGAGCACTAACTATGGCTACACCTTC. It specifies CSVATGSTNYGYTF.

This sequence joins TRBV7-9 and TRBJ1-6; perhaps TRBD1 as D (6 bases). Looked up from germline, CDR1 is SEHNR and CDR2 is FQNEAQ (reference sequence). The CDR3 is 14 residues long. V was clipped by 5 bases and J by 7 bases, with 12 bases between them. CDR3 protein: CASSGGQLNSPLHF. The CDR3 DNA sequence: TGTGCCAGCAGCGGAGGACAGTTAAATTCACCCCTCCACTTT. The entire variable domain, with the rest obtained from reference TRBV7-9 and TRBJ1-6, is as follows: DTGVSQNPRHKITKRGQNVTFRCDPISEHNRLYWYRQTLGQGPEFLTYFQNEAQLEKSRLLSDRFSAERPKGSFSTLEIQRTEQGDSAMYLCASSGGQLNSPLHFGNGTRLTVT.

This clonotype was observed a few times. The chain uses TRBV20-1 and TRBJ1-5, with D maybe TRBD1 (6 bases). Germline CDR1 is DFQATT and CDR2 is SNEGSKA (reference sequence). The CDR3 loop spans 12 amino acids. V was cut by 2 bases and J by 7 bases, with 9 bases left in between. The CDR3 protein is CSARRGEQPQHF. The CDR3 bases are TGCAGTGCTAGAAGGGGGGAGCAGCCCCAGCATTTT.

This clonotype was counted between two and nine times. This chain joins TRBV15 and TRBJ1-3; D not certain. This CDR3 contains 15 residues. Germline V lookup: CDR1 LNHNV, CDR2 YYDKDF (reference sequence). The V gene lost 0 bases and the J gene lost 0 bases, with 6 bases spanning the gap. The CDR3 nucleotides read TGTGCCACCAGCAGAGATCGGGACTCTGGAAACACCATATATTTT. Its protein is CATSRDRDSGNTIYF. Complete variable domain (other parts from reference TRBV15 and TRBJ1-3): DAMVIQNPRYQVTQFGKPVTLSCSQTLNHNVMYWYQQKSSQAPKLLFHYYDKDFNNEADTPDNFQSRRPNTSFCFLDIRSPGLGDTAMYLCATSRDRDSGNTIYFGEGSWLTVV.

This clonotype was recorded many times. This chain uses TRBV7-3 with TRBJ2-3; TRBD2 agrees at 11 bases. The CDR3 has 16 amino acids. Germline V gives CDR1 SGHTA, CDR2 FQGTGA. V shed 0 bases and J 5 bases; nucleotides not matched to a gene: 4. As DNA, the CDR3 is TGTGCCAGCAGCTTAACGCTAGCGGGAGGTAAAGATACGCAGTATTTT. It specifies CASSLTLAGGKDTQYF.

V usage is TRBV20-1 and J usage is TRBJ1-5, with D perhaps TRBD1 (5 bases). Germline V gene sequence: CDR1 DFQATT, CDR2 SNEGSKA (reference sequence). V was cut by 1 base and J by 1 base, with 20 bases left in between. The CDR3 loop spans 18 amino acids. The DNA of the CDR3 is TGCAGTGCTAGAGGTTTTGGGGCCGCCGTGGGGAGCAATCAGCCCCAGCATTTT. Amino acids: CSARGFGAAVGSNQPQHF.

This clonotype was observed at least ten times. The chain couples TRBV6-2 or TRBV6-3 to TRBJ1-1; tentatively, D is TRBD1 (6 bases). The CDR3 runs to 12 residues. V lost 6 bases to trimming and J lost 3 bases, with 8 bases between them. From germline, CDR1 is MNHEY and CDR2 SVGEGT. The CDR3 loop is CASSQGYTEAFF. The CDR3 nucleotides read TGTGCCAGCAGCCAGGGGTACACTGAAGCTTTCTTT.

The J gene is TRBJ2-2, the V gene TRBV29-1, with 12 bases that match TRBD1. CDR1 SQVTM and CDR2 ANQGSEA come from the germline V gene. This CDR3 comprises 15 residues. The V segment lost 3 bases and the J segment 3 bases; nucleotides outside the gene matches: 2. The CDR3 DNA reads as TGCAGCGTTGAGGGACAGGGGGCATACACCGGGGAGCTGTTTTTT. Amino acid sequence: CSVEGQGAYTGELFF.

This clonotype was counted many times. J is TRBJ1-5 and V is TRBV13; tentatively, D is TRBD1 (5 bases). Germline CDR1 and CDR2: PRHDT and FYEKMQ (reference sequence). V was shortened by 4 bases and J by 0 bases, with 13 bases between the two germline ends. The CDR3 spans 16 residues. CDR3 region: CASSSRRGDSNQPQHF. CDR3 DNA: TGTGCCAGCAGCTCAAGACGGGGGGATAGCAATCAGCCCCAGCATTTT.

The chain is built from TRBV20-1 and TRBJ1-2; D gene unclear. CDR3 size: 14 residues. CDR1 and CDR2 (germline): DFQATT, SNEGSKA (reference sequence). V was cut by 3 bases and J by 8 bases, with 19 bases left in between. CDR3 amino acids: CSASLSTPLTGYTF. CDR3 in DNA: TGCAGTGCTAGTTTGTCAACCCCCCTAACGGGCTACACCTTC.

The table lists this clonotype with a count of one. The CDR3 DNA is TGCAGTGCGTGGGGAGGGCGGGTGCAGTACTTC. This gives the protein CSAWGGRVQYF. The rearrangement links TRBV20-1 to TRBJ2-7; 7 nucleotides line up with TRBD2. The CDR3 loop spans 11 amino acids. Germline CDR1 is DFQATT and CDR2 is SNEGSKA (reference sequence). V shed 6 bases and J 9 bases; nucleotides not matched to a gene: 8.

The chain links TRBV4-1 to TRBJ1-1, with D possibly matching TRBD1 (6 bases). The germline V gene encodes CDR1 MGHRA and CDR2 YSYEKL. V was cut by 3 bases and J by 10 bases, with 21 bases left in between. The length of the CDR3 is 15 residues. The CDR3 DNA reads as TGCGCCAGCAGCCATATCGGACAGAAAAAAGGGGGAGCTTTCTTT. This encodes CASSHIGQKKGGAFF.

The rearrangement links TRBV10-3 to TRBJ2-2; no reliable D call. The CDR3 totals 11 residues. CDR1 ENHRY and CDR2 SYGVKD come from the germline V gene. The CDR3 loop is CTSHTTGELFF. In DNA, the CDR3 is TGTACCAGCCACACGACCGGGGAGCTGTTTTTT.

This clonotype was observed at least ten times. This chain links TRBV7-8 with TRBJ1-1, with D possibly TRBD1 on 5 matching bases. CDR1 is SGHVS and CDR2 is FQNEAQ in the germline V gene. V was pared by 5 bases and J by 5 bases, with 18 bases between. The CDR3 contains 15 residues. CDR3: CASSLIGGFWTEAFF. The CDR3 DNA sequence: TGTGCCAGCAGCCTCATTGGGGGATTTTGGACTGAAGCTTTCTTT.

The table lists this clonotype with many counts. J is TRBJ2-7 and V is TRBV12-3 or TRBV12-4; D gene uncertain. This CDR3 has 15 residues. V was clipped by 2 bases and J by 5 bases, with 16 bases between them. The CDR3 sequence is CASSLLSFPGDEQYF. As DNA, the CDR3 is TGTGCCAGCAGTTTACTTAGCTTTCCGGGTGACGAGCAGTACTTC.

This clonotype was seen at least ten times. The genes are TRBV19 and TRBJ1-1; 7 bases are shared with TRBD1. J was trimmed by 7 bases and V by 4 bases; bases with no gene match: 9. Per germline, CDR1 LNHDA and CDR2 SQIVND (reference sequence). The CDR3 covers 14 residues. Here the CDR3 reads CASSTNRGPSEAFF. Here the CDR3 DNA reads TGTGCCAGTAGTACCAACAGGGGCCCCAGTGAAGCTTTCTTT.

Ten or more counts support this clonotype. The J gene is TRBJ1-1, the V gene TRBV6-2 or TRBV6-3; tentatively, D is TRBD1 (5 bases). V was shortened by 6 bases and J by 1 base, with 18 bases between the two germline ends. Germline loops: CDR1 MNHEY, CDR2 SVGEGT. The CDR3 is made up of 16 amino acids. The DNA for the CDR3 is TGTGCCAGCAGATTTTGGGGCCTCGGGGAGAACACTGAAGCTTTCTTT. The encoded protein is CASRFWGLGENTEAFF.

This clonotype was detected ten times or more. The genes are TRBV5-1 and TRBJ2-7; 11 positions agree with TRBD2. With 0 bases clipped from V and 1 base from J, the junction kept 0 bases outside the gene matches. Germline values: CDR1 SGHRS, CDR2 YFSETQ. The CDR3 runs to 15 residues. The CDR3 loop is CASSLASGRSYEQYF. Here the CDR3 DNA reads TGCGCCAGCAGCTTGGCTAGCGGGAGGTCCTACGAGCAGTACTTC.

There are many counts of this clonotype. This sequence joins TRBV5-1 and TRBJ2-7, with a tentative D call TRBD2 (5 bases). V gave up 3 bases and J gave up 4 bases, with 17 bases separating them. Germline V gene data show CDR1 as SGHRS and CDR2 as YFSETQ. The CDR3 runs to 15 residues. CDR3 nucleotides: TGCGCCAGCAGCTGGGAACCGGGGAGCGGATACGAGCAGTACTTC. This codes for CASSWEPGSGYEQYF.

The gene calls are TRBV12-3 or TRBV12-4 and TRBJ1-1; D uncertain. This CDR3 is built from 14 residues. The germline V and J ends were trimmed by 1 base and 2 bases, with 8 bases remaining between them. CDR3 region: CASSLVGKNTEAFF. The CDR3 coding sequence is TGTGCCAGCAGTTTAGTGGGCAAAAACACTGAAGCTTTCTTT.

This clonotype was counted ten times or more. The chain combines TRBV3-1 with TRBJ2-2, with D unresolved. The CDR3 has 13 amino acids. Trimming stripped 4 bases from V and 4 bases from J, with 7 bases between. Per the germline V gene, CDR1 is LGHDT and CDR2 is YNNKEL (reference sequence). The CDR3 sequence: CASSRQSTGELFF. The CDR3 DNA sequence: TGTGCCAGCAGCCGGCAGAGCACCGGGGAGCTGTTTTTT.

This clonotype was observed at least ten times. CDR3 sequence: CASSQSAGGSYEQYF. DNA of the CDR3: TGTGCCAGCAGCCAATCCGCGGGCGGGTCCTACGAGCAGTACTTC. The rearrangement uses TRBV3-1 and TRBJ2-7; perhaps TRBD2 as D (5 bases). Trimming removed 2 bases at V and 1 base at J, with 12 bases between. Germline CDR1 reads LGHDT; CDR2 reads YNNKEL (reference sequence). The CDR3 consists of 15 residues.

This clonotype was picked up a small number of times. V gene TRBV15 combines with J gene TRBJ2-1, with D possibly being TRBD2 (6 bases). The CDR3 runs to 15 residues. V lost 2 bases and J lost 4, with 12 bases in between. In germline, CDR1 is LNHNV, CDR2 YYDKDF (reference sequence). The CDR3 sequence: CATSRSGTSYNEQFF. In nucleotides, the CDR3 is TGTGCCACCAGCAGATCCGGGACTTCGTACAATGAGCAGTTCTTC.

This clonotype was observed once. The CDR3 sequence: CSATPITGEYGYTF. CDR3 nucleotide sequence: TGCAGTGCTACTCCGATTACAGGGGAGTATGGCTACACCTTC. V and J are TRBV20-1 and TRBJ1-2; 7 bases are a match to TRBD1. Germline V gene lookup returns CDR1 DFQATT and CDR2 SNEGSKA (reference sequence). Trimming cost V 4 bases and J 5 bases; bases outside gene matches: 10. The CDR3 covers 14 residues.

This clonotype was counted between two and nine times. V gene TRBV7-2 combines with J gene TRBJ1-6; TRBD1 might be the D (6 bases). This CDR3 is built from 15 residues. Trimming removed 5 bases at V and 9 bases at J, with 17 bases between. In germline, CDR1 is SGHTA, CDR2 FQGNSA. CDR3 sequence: CASSITTGGSSPLHF. Here the CDR3 DNA reads TGTGCCAGCAGCATCACGACAGGTGGATCTTCACCCCTCCACTTT.

As concerns this clonotype: A much larger clone differs from this one at a single base, so this may be a read error. V and J are TRBV28 and TRBJ2-1, with D unclear. The CDR3 extends over 13 amino acids. The V and J ends lost 4 bases and 9 bases respectively, with 13 bases between them. Germline CDR1 is MDHEN and CDR2 is SYDVKM. The CDR3 nucleotides read TGTGCCAGCAGTTATACAATCTCGGGTGAGCAGTTCTTC. The encoded protein is CASSYTISGEQFF.

This clonotype occurred a few times. The chain employs TRBV2 and TRBJ2-7; D uncertain. Trimming cost V 5 bases and J 2 bases, with 13 bases left between them. This CDR3 has 14 amino acids. Germline-derived CDR1 and CDR2 are SNHLY and FYNNEI. The DNA for the CDR3 is TGTGCCAGCAGTTCGGACGTAACCCCCTACGAGCAGTACTTC. Amino acids: CASSSDVTPYEQYF.

This clonotype was seen many times. The chain is built from TRBV12-3 or TRBV12-4 and TRBJ2-5, with D unresolved. Trimming removed 3 bases at V and 2 bases at J, with 7 bases between. This CDR3 has 13 residues. Here the CDR3 reads CASSFGSQETQYF. Here the CDR3 DNA reads TGTGCCAGCAGTTTCGGCAGTCAAGAGACCCAGTACTTC.

This clonotype has just a few counts. The chain has TRBV12-3 or TRBV12-4 and TRBJ2-7; 7 nucleotides match TRBD2. V lost 1 base, J lost 6 bases, and 6 bases stayed unmatched. CDR3 length equals 14 residues. The CDR3 loop reads CASSLGGGLGEQYF. The DNA of the CDR3 is TGTGCCAGCAGTTTAGGGGGGGGTTTGGGCGAGCAGTACTTC.

This clonotype was counted many times. V is TRBV6-1 and J is TRBJ2-6, with a weak D call TRBD1 (5 bases). The CDR3 consists of 13 residues. The germline V gene has CDR1 MNHNS and CDR2 SASEGT. The germline V and J ends were trimmed by 3 bases and 10 bases, with 10 bases remaining between them. DNA of the CDR3: TGTGCCAGCAGTGACACAGGACGGAACGTCCTGACTTTC. It codes for CASSDTGRNVLTF.